This is a list of T cell receptor beta chains from one sample in a study of control samples from healthy donors and cancer patients. The data were produced by immunoSEQ multiplex PCR, yet TCRdb's version contains in-frame clones alone and is incomplete. Here the sample spans over 70,000 clones, roughly nine tenths being singletons. The specimen sequenced was blood. These receptors all stem from a woman aged 55 to 70 in good health. Both conserved end residues are part of each CDR3. The order of the fields is V gene, J gene, clone size, D gene, CDR3 DNA, CDR3 protein. A D gene is named only where the DNA matches it firmly. Clone size is stated in some rows and not others, as once, few, many or a class when expanded.

v_call: TRBV7-3; j_call: TRBJ2-2; clone_size: NA; d_call: TRBD2; cdr3_nt: TGTGCCAGCAGCCAGACTAGCGGGATTACCGGGGAGCTGTTTTTT; cdr3_aa: CASSQTSGITGELFF
v_call: TRBV6-5; j_call: TRBJ1-1; clone_size: NA; d_call: NA; cdr3_nt: TGTGCCAGCACGCTATCGCCAGAAGGCACTGAAGCTTTCTTT; cdr3_aa: CASTLSPEGTEAFF
v_call: TRBV19; j_call: TRBJ1-5; clone_size: NA; d_call: TRBD1; cdr3_nt: TGTGCCAGTAGTCACGCAGGGGGCTGGCAGCCCCAGCATTTT; cdr3_aa: CASSHAGGWQPQHF
v_call: TRBV20-1; j_call: TRBJ1-1; clone_size: NA; d_call: TRBD1; cdr3_nt: TGCAGTGCTAGTTGGGACAGAGAGAACACTGAAGCTTTCTTT; cdr3_aa: CSASWDRENTEAFF
v_call: TRBV24-1; j_call: TRBJ2-1; clone_size: NA; d_call: TRBD1; cdr3_nt: TGTGCCACCAGTGCCCCTTTAATCCCCCGGGACAGGGGGCCAATTGAGCAGTTCTTC; cdr3_aa: CATSAPLIPRDRGPIEQFF
v_call: TRBV7-2; j_call: TRBJ1-1; clone_size: NA; d_call: NA; cdr3_nt: TGTGCCAGCAGCCAAGGCTTCCGAACTGAAGCTTTCTTT; cdr3_aa: CASSQGFRTEAFF
v_call: TRBV20-1; j_call: TRBJ1-1; clone_size: NA; d_call: NA; cdr3_nt: TGCAGTGCTGGCTTTAACACTGAAGCTTTCTTT; cdr3_aa: CSAGFNTEAFF
v_call: TRBV7-6; j_call: TRBJ1-1; clone_size: NA; d_call: TRBD1; cdr3_nt: TGTGCCAGCAGCTTAGGGCCAGGGGGGGACACTGAAGCTTTCTTT; cdr3_aa: CASSLGPGGDTEAFF
v_call: TRBV5-1; j_call: TRBJ1-4; clone_size: NA; d_call: TRBD1; cdr3_nt: TGCGCCAGCAGAGGGACAGGGAGTATAAGGGAAAAACTGTTTTTT; cdr3_aa: CASRGTGSIREKLFF
v_call: TRBV6-6; j_call: TRBJ1-2; clone_size: NA; d_call: NA; cdr3_nt: TGTGCCAGCAGTTATTTGATCCCGGGACACAAAGGCTACACCTTC; cdr3_aa: CASSYLIPGHKGYTF
v_call: TRBV15; j_call: TRBJ1-1; clone_size: NA; d_call: NA; cdr3_nt: TGTGCCACCAGCAGAGGAGTGAACACTGAAGCTTTCTTT; cdr3_aa: CATSRGVNTEAFF
v_call: TRBV4-3; j_call: TRBJ1-2; clone_size: NA; d_call: TRBD1; cdr3_nt: TGCGCCAGCAGCCCGGGGACAGGGGAATCCTATGGCTACACCTTC; cdr3_aa: CASSPGTGESYGYTF
v_call: TRBV19; j_call: TRBJ2-7; clone_size: NA; d_call: NA; cdr3_nt: TGTGCCAGTAGTATTTATCGGGACAACTACGAGCAGTACTTC; cdr3_aa: CASSIYRDNYEQYF
v_call: TRBV28; j_call: TRBJ1-2; clone_size: few; d_call: TRBD1; cdr3_nt: TGTGCCAGCAGTTTGACCCGACAGGGGGGAAACTATGGCTACACCTTC; cdr3_aa: CASSLTRQGGNYGYTF
v_call: TRBV7-9; j_call: TRBJ2-3; clone_size: NA; d_call: TRBD1; cdr3_nt: TGTGCCAGCAGCATGGACAGGGCTACAGATACGCAGTATTTT; cdr3_aa: CASSMDRATDTQYF
v_call: TRBV2; j_call: TRBJ2-5; clone_size: NA; d_call: NA; cdr3_nt: TGTGCCAGCAGTGAAGCTTCGAGCGGCCAAGAGACCCAGTACTTC; cdr3_aa: CASSEASSGQETQYF
v_call: TRBV5-1; j_call: TRBJ2-1; clone_size: NA; d_call: TRBD2; cdr3_nt: TGCGCCAGCAGCTTTTATGCGGGAGTAGGATACAATGAGCAGTTCTTC; cdr3_aa: CASSFYAGVGYNEQFF
v_call: TRBV12-3/TRBV12-4; j_call: TRBJ2-7; clone_size: NA; d_call: NA; cdr3_nt: TGTGCCAGCAGTCCGTCGGACAGGCAGTACTTC; cdr3_aa: CASSPSDRQYF
v_call: TRBV20-1; j_call: TRBJ2-2; clone_size: NA; d_call: TRBD2; cdr3_nt: TGCAGTGCTAGTTCCCGGGGGGGGGCCACCGGGGAGCTGTTTTTT; cdr3_aa: CSASSRGGATGELFF
v_call: TRBV2; j_call: TRBJ2-7; clone_size: NA; d_call: NA; cdr3_nt: TGTGCCAGCAGTGACAGATACGAGCAGTACTTC; cdr3_aa: CASSDRYEQYF
v_call: TRBV12-5; j_call: TRBJ2-3; clone_size: NA; d_call: TRBD1; cdr3_nt: TGTGCTAGTGGTTTGACAGGGGCCACAGATACGCAGTATTTT; cdr3_aa: CASGLTGATDTQYF
v_call: TRBV15; j_call: TRBJ2-7; clone_size: once; d_call: TRBD1; cdr3_nt: TGTGCCACCAGCAGAGATGCCGGGACAGGGCTGTACGAGCAGTACTTC; cdr3_aa: CATSRDAGTGLYEQYF
v_call: TRBV5-4; j_call: TRBJ2-1; clone_size: NA; d_call: TRBD2; cdr3_nt: TGTGCCAGCAGAGGGGGCACTAGCGGGAGATATGAGCAGTTCTTC; cdr3_aa: CASRGGTSGRYEQFF
v_call: TRBV16; j_call: TRBJ1-5; clone_size: NA; d_call: NA; cdr3_nt: TGTGCCAGCAGCCCTGACACCTGGGACCCGCATTTT; cdr3_aa: CASSPDTWDPHF
v_call: TRBV7-3; j_call: TRBJ2-3; clone_size: NA; d_call: NA; cdr3_nt: TGTGCCAGCAGCCCCCAAGGTGAATTAACAGATACGCAGTATTTT; cdr3_aa: CASSPQGELTDTQYF
v_call: TRBV4-3; j_call: TRBJ1-2; clone_size: NA; d_call: NA; cdr3_nt: TGCGCCAGCAGCCAAGAGGCCGGGGGCGGAGGCTACACCTTC; cdr3_aa: CASSQEAGGGGYTF
v_call: TRBV7-6; j_call: TRBJ2-7; clone_size: NA; d_call: TRBD1; cdr3_nt: TGTGCCAGCAGCCGAGGGCCGGGACAGGGGGGTTCCTACGAGCAGTACTTC; cdr3_aa: CASSRGPGQGGSYEQYF
v_call: TRBV9; j_call: TRBJ2-5; clone_size: NA; d_call: TRBD2; cdr3_nt: TGTGCCAGCAGCCGCCCCCTAGCGGGAGGCTTAGAGACCCAGTACTTC; cdr3_aa: CASSRPLAGGLETQYF
v_call: TRBV11-3; j_call: TRBJ2-5; clone_size: NA; d_call: NA; cdr3_nt: TGTGCCAGCAGCGGCGGACCGAACCAAGAGACCCAGTACTTC; cdr3_aa: CASSGGPNQETQYF
v_call: TRBV19; j_call: TRBJ1-2; clone_size: NA; d_call: NA; cdr3_nt: TGTGCCAGTAGCCTGAGTGGGACTAACTATGGCTACACCTTC; cdr3_aa: CASSLSGTNYGYTF
v_call: TRBV2; j_call: TRBJ1-2; clone_size: NA; d_call: NA; cdr3_nt: TGTGCCAGCAGCCACCGACAACGAGGCTACACCTTC; cdr3_aa: CASSHRQRGYTF
v_call: TRBV7-9; j_call: TRBJ1-5; clone_size: NA; d_call: NA; cdr3_nt: TGTGCCAGCAGCTTTAGGTCAGCGGGACAGCCCCAGCATTTT; cdr3_aa: CASSFRSAGQPQHF
v_call: TRBV15; j_call: TRBJ1-4; clone_size: NA; d_call: NA; cdr3_nt: TGTGCCACCAGCAGAAATCAGGGTGGGGAAAAACTGTTTTTT; cdr3_aa: CATSRNQGGEKLFF
v_call: TRBV7-2; j_call: TRBJ2-1; clone_size: NA; d_call: TRBD2; cdr3_nt: TGTGCCAGCAGCTTACTAGCGGGAGAGGGGGAGCAGTTCTTC; cdr3_aa: CASSLLAGEGEQFF
v_call: TRBV6-2/TRBV6-3; j_call: TRBJ2-6; clone_size: NA; d_call: NA; cdr3_nt: TGTGCCAGCAGCCTTGACAGGAACGGGGCCAACGTCCTGACTTTC; cdr3_aa: CASSLDRNGANVLTF
v_call: TRBV5-1; j_call: TRBJ2-2; clone_size: few; d_call: TRBD1; cdr3_nt: TGCGCCAGCAGCTCCAGGGGGCGCGGGGACACCGGGGAGCTGTTTTTT; cdr3_aa: CASSSRGRGDTGELFF
v_call: TRBV10-2; j_call: TRBJ1-1; clone_size: NA; d_call: NA; cdr3_nt: TGCGCCAGCAGTGACGGGCCTGGAACTGAAGCTTTCTTT; cdr3_aa: CASSDGPGTEAFF
v_call: TRBV6-6; j_call: TRBJ2-1; clone_size: once; d_call: TRBD2; cdr3_nt: TGTGCCAGCAGTAGCGGGGGGGCCTACAATGAGCAGTTCTTC; cdr3_aa: CASSSGGAYNEQFF
v_call: TRBV5-1; j_call: TRBJ1-1; clone_size: few; d_call: NA; cdr3_nt: TGCGCCAGCAGCTTGACCCAGGGTTGGCCTGAAGCTTTCTTT; cdr3_aa: CASSLTQGWPEAFF
v_call: TRBV7-2; j_call: TRBJ1-3; clone_size: NA; d_call: TRBD1; cdr3_nt: TGTGCCAGCAGCCCACGCCGGGACAGTTCAGGCGGAAACACCATATATTTT; cdr3_aa: CASSPRRDSSGGNTIYF
v_call: TRBV28; j_call: TRBJ1-2; clone_size: NA; d_call: NA; cdr3_nt: TGTGCCAGCAGTTTTAGGGACGTGGCCCGCGGCTACACCTTC; cdr3_aa: CASSFRDVARGYTF
v_call: TRBV5-1; j_call: TRBJ2-3; clone_size: NA; d_call: NA; cdr3_nt: TGCGCCAGCAGCTTGAAGAAGGGAACAGATACGCAGTATTTT; cdr3_aa: CASSLKKGTDTQYF
v_call: TRBV28; j_call: TRBJ1-1; clone_size: NA; d_call: NA; cdr3_nt: TGTGCCAGCAGTGCGCCCGGGACCGTAAACACTGAAGCTTTCTTT; cdr3_aa: CASSAPGTVNTEAFF
v_call: TRBV15; j_call: TRBJ2-3; clone_size: NA; d_call: NA; cdr3_nt: TGTGCCACCAGCAGTAGCGTCCTCCCGGGCACAGATACGCAGTATTTT; cdr3_aa: CATSSSVLPGTDTQYF
v_call: TRBV4-1; j_call: TRBJ2-3; clone_size: NA; d_call: NA; cdr3_nt: TGCGCCAGCAGCCAAGATTTAACAGGGAGCACAGATACGCAGTATTTT; cdr3_aa: CASSQDLTGSTDTQYF
v_call: TRBV6-5; j_call: TRBJ2-5; clone_size: NA; d_call: NA; cdr3_nt: TGCGCCAGCAGTTACCAAAAAGACATTCCGCAAGAGACCCAGTACTTC; cdr3_aa: CASSYQKDIPQETQYF
v_call: TRBV2; j_call: TRBJ2-3; clone_size: NA; d_call: TRBD2; cdr3_nt: TGTGCCAGCTCTCGGGGGGGTCCAGATACGCAGTATTTT; cdr3_aa: CASSRGGPDTQYF
v_call: TRBV28; j_call: TRBJ1-1; clone_size: few; d_call: NA; cdr3_nt: TGTGCCAGCAGTCCGCCCCAGGGGATGAACACTGAAGCTTTCTTT; cdr3_aa: CASSPPQGMNTEAFF
v_call: TRBV6-6; j_call: TRBJ1-2; clone_size: NA; d_call: NA; cdr3_nt: TGTGCCAGTAGCCTGGCGGGCTATGGCTACACCTTC; cdr3_aa: CASSLAGYGYTF
v_call: TRBV27; j_call: TRBJ2-5; clone_size: NA; d_call: TRBD1; cdr3_nt: TGTGCCAGCAGTTTATTCCTACAGGGGGCGGAGACCCAGTACTTC; cdr3_aa: CASSLFLQGAETQYF
v_call: TRBV19; j_call: TRBJ1-1; clone_size: NA; d_call: NA; cdr3_nt: TGTGCCAGTACCTTGGGACCGGCGAACACTGAAGCTTTCTTT; cdr3_aa: CASTLGPANTEAFF
v_call: TRBV2; j_call: TRBJ1-6; clone_size: NA; d_call: TRBD1; cdr3_nt: TGTGCCCGAGCCGGGACAGAAAGCTCCTATAATTCACCCCTCCACTTT; cdr3_aa: CARAGTESSYNSPLHF
v_call: TRBV11-2; j_call: TRBJ1-5; clone_size: NA; d_call: NA; cdr3_nt: TGTGCCAGCAGCTTAGTTGCGGGGAATCAGCCCCAGCATTTT; cdr3_aa: CASSLVAGNQPQHF